This T cell receptor beta chain came from a study of blood T cell repertoires in COVID-19 (dated by TCRdb to about 2020). About the study as a whole: The collaborator samples originated in the United States, Italy and Spain and spanned the acute and convalescent phases of COVID-19. A de-identified subject ID, COVID-19 status, age in years and sex were almost always included in the sample metadata. Subjects who had been exposed to COVID-19, were actively infected with it, or had recovered from it provided the deeply sampled blood TCRbeta repertoires that made up the dataset. The prospective study material was composed of cDNA or gDNA derived from T cells, B-cell-depleted T cells, or PBMCs. The repertoires were released in a freely available public database meant as a resource for research on the immune response to SARS-CoV-2. Where HLA class I and class II types were available, the types were taken from metadata supplied by the sample provider, not from assay-based typing. Samples were obtained from the ongoing ImmuneRACE study (first 160 participants) and from 1,254 subjects provided by 6 global collaborators.

Overall results and qualifications from the work: The quantity of clinical and demographic metadata differed by source and by participant and was supplied without curation.

At the junction V is shortened by 6 bases and J by 4 bases, with 11 bases in between. CDR3 length: 13 amino acids, cysteine to phenylalanine. CDR3 DNA only is kept here, 39 bases in frame from base 1. A single count supports this clone. The clone's antigen remains unknown. No per-base quality is available; no much larger clone lies one base away. The immunoSEQ Assay, a bias-controlled multiplex PCR, was used to amplify TCRbeta CDR3 regions from genomic DNA. Per the original workflow: Nucleated cell counts per sample were estimated from amplification of reference gene primers within the assay. Sequence reads were collapsed and filtered to measure the absolute abundance of every unique TCRbeta CDR3 rearrangement. For each sample, productive Simpson clonality was calculated as the square root of Simpson's diversity index across productive rearrangements. Entries here come from immuneACCESS through TCRdb and include only in-frame sequences with V and J called. Some clones fail to appear in such tables; in the studies checked, an unresolved V gene covers under half of the shortfall, and the cause of the remainder is unknown. V, J and clone size reflect that table, while D and trimming were determined from the DNA. A total of some 57,000 clones appear in this sample, more than 90% of them only once. The biggest ten clones account for 5.5% to 6.5% of the sample.

The collaborating institutions used their own protocols to collect whole blood in K2EDTA tubes. For TCRbeta analysis, collaborators shipped samples in one of three forms: frozen whole blood, isolated PBMCs, or DNA extracted from either of those sample types. The V gene is TRBV12-3 or TRBV12-4 and the J gene is TRBJ2-3; tentative D gene TRBD2, with 6 bases matching. The source is a human donor in a cohort sampled during active COVID-19. Sequencing was carried out using peripheral blood. The CDR3 sequence is CASRSSGSDTQYF. The DNA sequence is given as TGTGCCAGCAGGAGTAGCGGATCAGATACGCAGTATTTT.